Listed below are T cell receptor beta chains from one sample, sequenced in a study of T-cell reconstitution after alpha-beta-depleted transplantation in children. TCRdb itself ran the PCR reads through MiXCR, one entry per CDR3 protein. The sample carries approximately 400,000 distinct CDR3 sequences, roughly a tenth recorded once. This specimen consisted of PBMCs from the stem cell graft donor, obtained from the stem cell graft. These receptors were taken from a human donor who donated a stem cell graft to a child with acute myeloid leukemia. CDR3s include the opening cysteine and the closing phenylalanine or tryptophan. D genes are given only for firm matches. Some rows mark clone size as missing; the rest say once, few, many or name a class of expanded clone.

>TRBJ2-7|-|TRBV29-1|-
TGCAGCGTTGAAGACAGGGGCCGACCTTACGAGCAGTACTTC
CSVEDRGRPYEQYF
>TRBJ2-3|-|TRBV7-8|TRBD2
TGTGCCAGCAGCCTTAGACTAGCGGGAGTAGATACGCAGTATTTT
CASSLRLAGVDTQYF
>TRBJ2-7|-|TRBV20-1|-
TGCAGTGCTACTGGAGGGAGGACCTACGAGCAGTACTTC
CSATGGRTYEQYF
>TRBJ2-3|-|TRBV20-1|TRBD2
TGCAGTGCTAACCCTAGAGGTGGCGGGGGGAACACAGATACGCAGTATTTT
CSANPRGGGGNTDTQYF
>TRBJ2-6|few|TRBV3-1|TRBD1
TGTGCCAGCAGCCTACAGGGGAGCTCTGGGGCCAACGTCCTGACTTTC
CASSLQGSSGANVLTF
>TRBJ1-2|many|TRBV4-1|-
TGCGCCAGCAGCCAAGATCTAAACGGAGCTAACTATGGCTACACCTTC
CASSQDLNGANYGYTF
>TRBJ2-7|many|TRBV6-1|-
TGTGCCAGCAGCGGAATGCAGGGAGGCGAGCAGTACTTC
CASSGMQGGEQYF
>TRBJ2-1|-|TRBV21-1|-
TGTGCCAGCAGTCACATGACAGGGGGCTCCTACAATGAGCAGTTCTTC
CASSHMTGGSYNEQFF
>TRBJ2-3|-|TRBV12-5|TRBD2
TGTGCTAGTGGACCCCCTCTAGCGGGAGTCACAGATACGCAGTATTTT
CASGPPLAGVTDTQYF
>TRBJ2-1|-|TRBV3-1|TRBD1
TGTGCCAGCAGCCAAGACCACCTGGACAGGGGACCCTACAATGAGCAGTTCTTC
CASSQDHLDRGPYNEQFF
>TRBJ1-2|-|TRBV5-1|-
TGCGCCAGCAGCTTGGGCCAGCCCATGGAAAGCTACACCTTC
CASSLGQPMESYTF
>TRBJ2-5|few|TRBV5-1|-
TGCGCCAGCAGCTTGGGGGGGACCAGGGAGACCCAGTACTTC
CASSLGGTRETQYF
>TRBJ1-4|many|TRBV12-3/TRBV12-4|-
TGTGCCAGCAGTTTACGTGATAGTATTAATGAAAAACTGTTTTTT
CASSLRDSINEKLFF
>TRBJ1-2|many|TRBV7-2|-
TGTGCCAGCAGCCCGGACAGATTGGGGGGCTACACCTTC
CASSPDRLGGYTF
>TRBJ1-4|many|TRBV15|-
TGTGCCACCAGCCGCCGGACTCTCAATGAAAAACTGTTTTTT
CATSRRTLNEKLFF
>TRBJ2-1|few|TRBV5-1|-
TGCGCCAGCAGCAGGGACCCAAGCAATGAGCAGTTCTTC
CASSRDPSNEQFF
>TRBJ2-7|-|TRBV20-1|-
TGCAGTGCTCCTAGCGCCAGCTCCTACGAGCAGTACTTC
CSAPSASSYEQYF
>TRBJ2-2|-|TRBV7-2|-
TGTGCCAGCGACCCGGGGGGGGAGCTGTTTTTT
CASDPGGELFF
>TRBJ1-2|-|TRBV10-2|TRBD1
TGCGCCAGCAGATCTGGGACAGGGGGGAACTATGGCTACACCTTC
CASRSGTGGNYGYTF
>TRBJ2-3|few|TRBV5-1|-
TGCGCCAGCGGAGGCCCGGATAGCACAGATACGCAGTATTTT
CASGGPDSTDTQYF
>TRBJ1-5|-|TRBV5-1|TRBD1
TGCGCCAGCAGCGTAGGGGAGGGGGCCGGTCAGCCCCAGCATTTT
CASSVGEGAGQPQHF
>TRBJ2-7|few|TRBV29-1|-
TGCAGCGTTGAAGGCGTAGGGGCAGAATACGAGCAGTACTTC
CSVEGVGAEYEQYF
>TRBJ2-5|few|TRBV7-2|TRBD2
TGTGCCAGCAGCTTAGGCCGCCCAGCGGGGGAAGAGACCCAGTACTTC
CASSLGRPAGEETQYF
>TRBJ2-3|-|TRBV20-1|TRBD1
TGCAGTGCTGTAACAGGGGGTGGCACAGATACGCAGTATTTT
CSAVTGGGTDTQYF
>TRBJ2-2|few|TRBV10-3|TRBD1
TGTGCCATCACGACAGGGTGGGGAACCGGGGAGCTGTTTTTT
CAITTGWGTGELFF
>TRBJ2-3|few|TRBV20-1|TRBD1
TGCAGTGCGCGGACAGGAGGCAGGGCCCCGTATTTT
CSARTGGRAPYF
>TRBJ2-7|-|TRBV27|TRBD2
TGTGCCAGCAGTGCAAAAGCGGGGAAGTTCTCCTACGAGCAGTACTTC
CASSAKAGKFSYEQYF
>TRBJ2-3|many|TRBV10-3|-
TGTGCCATCAGTTTACCCTCAGATACGCAGTATTTT
CAISLPSDTQYF
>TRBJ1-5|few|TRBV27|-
TGTGCCAGCAGTTTTTCAGGGCCGAGTCAGCCCCAGCATTTT
CASSFSGPSQPQHF
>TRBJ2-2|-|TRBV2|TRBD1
TGTGCCAGCAGTGGGACAGGGGGAGTAAACGGGGAGCTGTTTTTT
CASSGTGGVNGELFF
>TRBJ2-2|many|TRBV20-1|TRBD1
TGCAGTGCTAGACGGGACAGCTTTAACACCGGGGAGCTGTTTTTT
CSARRDSFNTGELFF
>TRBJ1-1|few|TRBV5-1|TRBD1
TGCGCCAGCAGCGCGGGACAGCGTAGGACTGAAGCTTTCTTT
CASSAGQRRTEAFF
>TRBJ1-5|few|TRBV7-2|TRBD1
TGTGCCAGCAGCTTATTGACAGGGGGCTCTCAGCCCCAGCATTTT
CASSLLTGGSQPQHF
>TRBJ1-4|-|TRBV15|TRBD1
TGTGCCACCAGCAGAAGAGGGACAGATGAAAAACTGTTTTTT
CATSRRGTDEKLFF
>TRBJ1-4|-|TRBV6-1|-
TGTGCCAGCAGTGAAGGAAAGGGAAAACTGTTTTTT
CASSEGKGKLFF
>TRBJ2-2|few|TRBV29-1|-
TGCAGCGTTTGGGGGGCCGGGGAGCTGTTTTTT
CSVWGAGELFF
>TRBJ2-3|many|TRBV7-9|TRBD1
TGTGCCAGCAGCTTCGACAGGGGCGCAGATACGCAGTATTTT
CASSFDRGADTQYF
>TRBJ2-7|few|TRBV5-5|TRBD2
TGTGCCAGCAGCTTGGCCTATCGCGGGAGCTCCTACGAGCAGTACTTC
CASSLAYRGSSYEQYF
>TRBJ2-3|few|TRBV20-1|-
TGCAGTGCTAGAGATGTCCGGGACATTTATACGCAGTATTTT
CSARDVRDIYTQYF
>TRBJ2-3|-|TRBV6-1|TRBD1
TGTGCCAGCAGTGTAACCGGGACAGGGAAGGCAGATACGCAGTATTTT
CASSVTGTGKADTQYF
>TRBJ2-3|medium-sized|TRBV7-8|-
TGTGCCAGCACCGAACGACAGACACTCACAGATACGCAGTATTTT
CASTERQTLTDTQYF
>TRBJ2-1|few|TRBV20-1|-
TGCAGTGCTAGGGAAATATTGGATGAGCAGTTCTTC
CSAREILDEQFF
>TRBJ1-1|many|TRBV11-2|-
TGTGCCAGCAGCCCTAGGACAGAAAACACTGAAGCTTTCTTT
CASSPRTENTEAFF